A single TCR beta chain is shown here with its context. Its antigen is as yet unknown. The data are from a study of post-analysis software for immune sequencing data. About the study: Courses of disease covered relapsing-remitting, secondary progressive and progressive-relapsing multiple sclerosis.

Notes on the study in general: The study found TRBV5-6, TRBV5-1 and TRBV20-1 among five TRBV segments more frequent in patients than controls. The study found significantly lower normalized Chao1 diversity in multiple sclerosis patients than in controls.

With 5 bases clipped from V and 10 bases from J, the junction kept 11 bases outside the gene matches. CDR3 length: 15 residues. Unique molecular identifiers were carried by the TCR beta cDNA libraries. T cells, about 0.9 to 11 million of them, yielded 500,000 to 600,000 cDNA molecules. TCRdb called the PCR reads again in MiXCR, with one record for every CDR3 protein. The data hold 700,000 to 800,000 distinct CDR3 sequences, with 25% to 30% observed a single time. The TCR was taken from a girl between 10 and 17 years old with multiple sclerosis. The sequencing sample was made of blood. The rearrangement links TRBV12-3 or TRBV12-4 to TRBJ1-6; 7 nucleotides line up with TRBD1. CDR3 DNA sequence: TGTGCCAGCAGTACAGGACAGGCCTTCGAGTCACCCCTCCACTTT. Translation gives CASSTGQAFESPLHF.